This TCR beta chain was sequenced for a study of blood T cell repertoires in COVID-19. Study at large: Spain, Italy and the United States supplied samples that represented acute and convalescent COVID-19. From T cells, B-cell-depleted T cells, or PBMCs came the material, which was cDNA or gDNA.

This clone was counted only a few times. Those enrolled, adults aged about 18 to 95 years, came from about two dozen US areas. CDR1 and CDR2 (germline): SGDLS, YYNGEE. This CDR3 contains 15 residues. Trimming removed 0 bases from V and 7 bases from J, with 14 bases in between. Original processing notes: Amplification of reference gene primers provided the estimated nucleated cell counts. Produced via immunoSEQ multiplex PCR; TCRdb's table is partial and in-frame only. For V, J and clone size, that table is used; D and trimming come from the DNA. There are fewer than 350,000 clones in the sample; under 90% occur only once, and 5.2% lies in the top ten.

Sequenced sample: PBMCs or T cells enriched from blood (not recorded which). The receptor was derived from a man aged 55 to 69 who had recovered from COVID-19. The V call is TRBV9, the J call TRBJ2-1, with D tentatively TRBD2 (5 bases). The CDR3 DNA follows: TGTGCCAGCAGCGTAGTGGGGAGTCAGGTAAATGAGCAGTTCTTC. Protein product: CASSVVGSQVNEQFF. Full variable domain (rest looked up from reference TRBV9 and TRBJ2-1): DSGVTQTPKHLITATGQRVTLRCSPRSGDLSVYWYQQSLDQGLQFLIQYYNGEERAKGNILERFSAQQFPDLHSELNLSSLELGDSALYFCASSVVGSQVNEQFFGPGTRLTVL.